These 20 T cell receptor beta chains were sequenced from one sample in a study of blood T cell repertoires in COVID-19. Clones were read by immunoSEQ multiplex PCR, and TCRdb kept only the in-frame ones, dropping some. The sample has tens of thousands of clones; 90% are singletons. The sequencing input was peripheral blood. These receptors all stem from a man between 50 and 59 years old with COVID-19, enrolled during active disease.

The chain recombines TRBV4-3 with TRBJ2-3, with 8 positions matching TRBD2. Per germline, CDR1 LGHNA and CDR2 YSLEER. The V segment lost 0 bases and the J segment 0 bases; nucleotides outside the gene matches: 2. This CDR3 has 16 residues. CDR3 protein: CASSQDGGGSTDTQYF. CDR3 bases: TGCGCCAGCAGCCAAGATGGCGGGGGGAGCACAGATACGCAGTATTTT.

This rearrangement joins TRBV6-5 to TRBJ1-5, with D unclear. This CDR3 contains 13 residues. The V end lost 9 bases, the J end lost 0 bases, and 9 bases lay between the germline ends. Germline V gene data show CDR1 as MNHEY and CDR2 as SVGAGI. The CDR3 protein is CASHGNSNQPQHF. The CDR3 bases are TGTGCCAGTCACGGTAATAGCAATCAGCCCCAGCATTTT.

The chain combines TRBV5-6 with TRBJ1-6; D uncertain. The V end lost 0 bases, the J end lost 0 bases, and 10 bases lay between the germline ends. The CDR3 loop spans 17 amino acids. CDR1 SGHDT and CDR2 YYEEEE come from the germline V gene. The CDR3 loop reads CASSLDPGFSYNSPLHF. For the CDR3, the DNA is TGTGCCAGCAGCTTGGATCCGGGGTTCTCCTATAATTCACCCCTCCACTTT.

This sequence joins TRBV18 and TRBJ2-5, with 11 bases fitting TRBD2. The germline gives CDR1 KGHSH, CDR2 LQKENI. V dropped 1 base and J dropped 4; count of bases not matched to a gene: 11. The CDR3 spans 18 residues. The CDR3: CASSPQELAGVEGETQYF. DNA of the CDR3: TGTGCCAGCTCACCACAGGAACTAGCGGGAGTAGAGGGAGAGACCCAGTACTTC.

The V gene is TRBV5-1, the J gene TRBJ2-5; weak D call: TRBD1 (6 bases). Germline CDR1 and CDR2: SGHRS and YFSETQ. This CDR3 is built from 14 residues. V lost 6 bases and J lost 0, with 12 bases in between. For the CDR3, the DNA is TGCGCCAGCACTCTCCAGGGGTACCAAGAGACCCAGTACTTC. Amino acids: CASTLQGYQETQYF. Based on the CDR3 plus reference TRBV5-1 and TRBJ2-5, the full variable domain is KAGVTQTPRYLIKTRGQQVTLSCSPISGHRSVSWYQQTPGQGLQFLFEYFSETQRNKGNFPGRFSGRQFSNSRSEMNVSTLELGDSALYLCASTLQGYQETQYFGPGTRLLVL.

The table lists this clone with a count of one. CDR3 protein: CASSFGQYRGRSEAFF. The CDR3 bases are TGTGCCAGCAGTTTCGGACAATATCGGGGGAGGTCTGAAGCTTTCTTT. The V and J genes are TRBV6-6 and TRBJ1-1; tentative D call: TRBD1 (5 bases). Trimming pared 4 bases from V and 6 bases from J, leaving 21 bases between. Per germline, CDR1 MNHNY and CDR2 SVGAGI (reference sequence). The CDR3 is made up of 16 amino acids.

This clone was seen just once. The rearrangement links TRBV6-2 or TRBV6-3 to TRBJ1-1; unclear D gene. Germline V gives CDR1 MNHEY, CDR2 SVGEGT. CDR3 length equals 14 residues. Trimming took 3 bases from V and 3 from J, leaving 11 bases between them. This CDR3 reads CASSYEGKDTEAFF. The DNA for the CDR3 is TGTGCCAGCAGTTATGAGGGAAAGGACACTGAAGCTTTCTTT.

The chain recombines TRBV7-2 with TRBJ1-3; a possible D gene is TRBD1 (6 bases). This CDR3 has 16 amino acids. Germline V lookup: CDR1 SGHTA, CDR2 FQGNSA. Trimming stripped 1 base from V and 0 bases from J, with 10 bases between. CDR3 DNA: TGTGCCAGCAGCTTAGATGCGACAGGCTCTGGAAACACCATATATTTT. Amino acid sequence: CASSLDATGSGNTIYF.

This sequence joins TRBV24-1 and TRBJ2-1; TRBD2 aligns across 8 bases. Germline assignment: CDR1 KGHDR and CDR2 SFDVKD. The CDR3 spans 15 residues. V lost 3 bases and J lost 7; bases outside the gene matches: 7. CDR3: CATSDGARGGNEQFF. The CDR3 DNA sequence: TGTGCCACCAGTGATGGAGCGCGCGGGGGGAATGAGCAGTTCTTC.

The CDR3 spells CASSFGTGSDTGELFF. In nucleotides, the CDR3 is TGTGCCAGCAGCTTCGGTACAGGGTCGGACACCGGGGAGCTGTTTTTT. The V call is TRBV5-6, the J call TRBJ2-2; D possibly corresponds to TRBD1 (6 bases). This CDR3 region has 16 residues. The germline V gene encodes CDR1 SGHDT and CDR2 YYEEEE. V was trimmed by 2 bases and J by 3 bases, leaving 14 bases between them.

V and J are TRBV7-3 and TRBJ2-5; TRBD1 might be the D (5 bases). Germline CDR1 and CDR2: SGHTA and FQGTGA. The V end lost 0 bases, the J end lost 3 bases, and 8 bases lay between the germline ends. CDR3 length: 14 residues. Here the CDR3 reads CASSLTGAKETQYF. In DNA form, the CDR3 reads TGTGCCAGCAGCTTAACAGGGGCAAAAGAGACCCAGTACTTC.

The chain links TRBV19 to TRBJ2-1; tentative D call: TRBD2 (6 bases). This CDR3 spans 15 amino acids. Germline V gene lookup returns CDR1 LNHDA and CDR2 SQIVND (reference sequence). V shed 7 bases and J shed 7 bases, with 20 bases lying between them. The CDR3 nucleotides are TGTGCCAGTATTTCCTCGGGGGTAGGCCGAAATGAGCAGTTCTTC. It yields the protein CASISSGVGRNEQFF.

This rearrangement joins TRBV30 to TRBJ2-6; TRBD1 agrees at 12 bases. The CDR3 totals 16 residues. Germline trimming cut 7 bases from V and 2 bases from J; bases unmatched to any gene: 6. Germline V gives CDR1 GTSNPN, CDR2 SVGIG (reference sequence). The CDR3 loop is CASSGTGGPGANVLTF. Here the CDR3 DNA reads TGTGCCTCATCCGGGACAGGGGGCCCTGGGGCCAACGTCCTGACTTTC.

CDR3 nucleotides: TGTGCCAGCAGCTTAACTAGCGGCTACAATGAGCAGTTCTTC. It codes for CASSLTSGYNEQFF. The chain carries TRBV7-9 and TRBJ2-1, with 8 bases matching TRBD2. CDR1 is SEHNR, CDR2 FQNEAQ, per germline (reference sequence). There are 14 residues in the CDR3. Trimming at V came to 2 bases and at J to 3 bases, leaving 0 bases not matched to a gene.

The rearrangement uses TRBV23-1 and TRBJ2-2; TRBD2 matches 11 bases. TRBV23-1 is placed among ORFs of uncertain function. The CDR3 runs to 21 residues. The J segment lost 6 bases and the V segment lost 6 bases, leaving 24 bases of the junction unmatched. In nucleotides, the CDR3 is TGCGCCAGCAGCTCTAACTATGAAACTAGCGGGAGAGGGGTGGTAGCCGGGGAGCTGTTTTTT. As protein: CASSSNYETSGRGVVAGELFF.

As to this clone: The junction shows a germline mismatch at one end, possibly a read error. The chain links TRBV7-7 to TRBJ2-1, with D possibly matching TRBD1 (6 bases). Germline CDR1 SSHAT, CDR2 FNYEAQ (reference sequence). The CDR3 sequence is 16 residues long. CDR3 nucleotides: TGTGCTAGCAGCCAAGCCCCCACCCGTCAGGGGAGTGAGCAGTTCTTC. Translated: CASSQAPTRQGSEQFF. The whole variable domain, remainder taken from reference TRBV7-7 and TRBJ2-1, is GAGVSQSPRYKVTKRGQDVTLRCDPISSHATLYWYQQALGQGPEFLTYFNYEAQPDKSGLPSDRFSAERPEGSISTLTIQRTEQRDSAMYRCASSQAPTRQGSEQFFGPGTRLTVL.

The DNA for the CDR3 is TGTGCCAGCAGTTATGGCCTACGAGGTCACCAAGAGACCCAGTACTTC. Translated, it gives CASSYGLRGHQETQYF. J is TRBJ2-5 and V is TRBV7-2, with no clear D. In germline, CDR1 is SGHTA, CDR2 FQGNSA. The V and J ends lost 6 bases and 0 bases respectively, with 17 bases between them. The CDR3 totals 16 residues. The variable domain in full, with the rest retrieved from reference TRBV7-2 and TRBJ2-5, is GAGVSQSPSNKVTEKGKDVELRCDPISGHTALYWYRQSLGQGLEFLIYFQGNSAPDKSGLPSDRFSAERTGGSVSTLTIQRTQQEDSAVYLCASSYGLRGHQETQYFGPGTRLLVL.

The chain combines TRBV4-1 with TRBJ2-1; TRBD2 matches 15 bases. Per the germline V gene, CDR1 is MGHRA and CDR2 is YSYEKL. This CDR3 spans 16 amino acids. The ends lost 5 bases at V and 5 bases at J; junction bases unmatched: 4. The CDR3 bases are TGCGCCAGCAGCAGGACTAGCGGGAGGGGCAACAATGAGCAGTTCTTC. It codes for CASSRTSGRGNNEQFF.

The gene calls are TRBV6-5 and TRBJ2-3, with a weak D call TRBD1 (6 bases). CDR1 is MNHEY, CDR2 SVGAGI, per germline. Trimming cost V 7 bases and J 1 base, with 15 bases left between them. The CDR3 contains 15 residues. CDR3 protein: CASTWGPAGTDTQYF. The CDR3, as DNA: TGTGCCAGCACCTGGGGGCCTGCGGGCACAGATACGCAGTATTTT.

In its sample, this clone was seen once. This chain links TRBV5-1 with TRBJ2-1, with 7 nucleotides matching TRBD2. CDR1 and CDR2 (germline): SGHRS, YFSETQ. Trimming at V came to 0 bases and at J to 6 bases, leaving 6 bases not matched to a gene. This CDR3 has 15 residues. This CDR3 is CASSLDSGGSNEQFF. Here the CDR3 DNA reads TGCGCCAGCAGCTTGGATTCGGGAGGCTCCAATGAGCAGTTCTTC.